One sample yielded the 23 T cell receptor beta chains listed below, sequenced in a study of blood T cell repertoires in COVID-19. Using immunoSEQ multiplex PCR, the repertoire was profiled, and TCRdb retains in-frame clones only, with some absent. The repertoire holds about 190,000 clones, around 85% seen once, with around 2.3% in the top ten. Sequencing used peripheral blood. Receptor source: a man in his 70s with active or convalescent COVID-19.

The genes are TRBV6-5 and TRBJ1-4; weak D call: TRBD1 (5 bases). Trimming removed 0 bases from V and 5 bases from J, with 10 bases in between. The CDR3 consists of 15 residues. Germline values: CDR1 MNHEY, CDR2 SVGAGI. The CDR3 is CASSYSAGMNEKLFF. The CDR3 bases are TGTGCCAGCAGTTACTCTGCAGGGATGAATGAAAAACTGTTTTTT.

This chain links TRBV7-2 with TRBJ1-3, with TRBD1 matching 9 bases. The CDR3 has 15 residues. The V and J ends lost 6 bases and 2 bases, in that order; junction bases with no gene match: 5. Germline CDR1 is SGHTA and CDR2 is FQGNSA. For the CDR3, the DNA is TGTGCCAGCAGTCGGGACAGGGTTCCTGGAAACACCATATATTTT. This gives the protein CASSRDRVPGNTIYF.

V gene TRBV28 combines with J gene TRBJ1-5, with unresolved D. CDR1 and CDR2 from the germline V gene are MDHEN and SYDVKM. V lost 5 bases and J 5 bases, leaving 7 bases between the germline ends. The CDR3 runs to 12 residues. The CDR3 sequence is CASSPTYQPQHF. CDR3 coding DNA: TGTGCCAGCAGTCCCACATATCAGCCCCAGCATTTT.

The CDR3 DNA reads as TGTGCCAGTAGTTCCCCGGGACAGGGTTTTCGTTACCGGGAGCTGTTTTTT. It encodes CASSSPGQGFRYRELFF. The rearrangement joins TRBV19 to TRBJ2-2; 9 bases line up with TRBD1. There are 17 residues in the CDR3. The V gene's germline CDR1 is LNHDA and CDR2 SQIVND (reference sequence). V gave up 5 bases and J gave up 9 bases; unmatched junction bases: 16.

This clone has only one observation. The genes are TRBV5-4 and TRBJ2-7; 11 positions agree with TRBD2. This CDR3 contains 16 residues. V trimming: 2 bases; J trimming: 3 bases; junction bases outside the gene matches: 7. Per the germline V gene, CDR1 is SGHNT and CDR2 is YYREEE (reference sequence). CDR3 loop: CASSFGSGRVLYEQYF. The DNA of the CDR3 is TGTGCCAGCAGCTTCGGTAGCGGGAGGGTTCTCTACGAGCAGTACTTC.

In nucleotides, the CDR3 is TGTGCCAGCAGTACGGGACTGTGGTCCTATGGCTACACCTTC. This sequence encodes CASSTGLWSYGYTF. The chain recombines TRBV6-2 or TRBV6-3 with TRBJ1-2; tentatively, D is TRBD1 (5 bases). Germline CDR1 and CDR2: MNHEY and SVGEGT. CDR3 length: 14 amino acids. Deletions cut 5 bases from V and 4 bases from J, with 14 bases between.

The chain employs TRBV19 and TRBJ2-6; maybe TRBD1 (6 bases). Between the trimmed V and J ends, which lost 5 bases and 2 bases, there was a span of 16 bases. Germline values: CDR1 LNHDA, CDR2 SQIVND (reference sequence). The CDR3 sequence is 17 residues long. DNA for the CDR3: TGTGCCAGTAGTCTCTCAGGGGTTCGAGCTGGGGCCAACGTCCTGACTTTC. Translated, it gives CASSLSGVRAGANVLTF.

Turning to this clone: The same CDR3 arises from other DNA sequences in this sample as well. The DNA of the CDR3 is TGTGCCAGCAGTGAATTGGGAGGGTTAGGGGAGACCCAGTACTTC. Its protein is CASSELGGLGETQYF. This rearrangement joins TRBV2 to TRBJ2-5, with 7 nucleotides matching TRBD2. Trimming removed 2 bases from V and 5 bases from J; junction bases left unmatched: 8. In germline, CDR1 is SNHLY, CDR2 FYNNEI. The length of the CDR3 is 15 residues.

V and J are TRBV14 and TRBJ2-5, with TRBD2 identical over 7 bases. Germline V lookup: CDR1 SGHDN, CDR2 FVKESK. The CDR3 is 16 residues long. After removal of 4 bases from V and 5 bases from J, the junction contained 13 bases not matched to a gene. CDR3 protein: CASSPRQLLARETQYF. CDR3 nucleotide sequence: TGTGCCAGCAGCCCCCGACAACTACTAGCGCGTGAGACCCAGTACTTC.

This chain joins TRBV9 and TRBJ2-7, with 10 bases identical to TRBD2. The CDR3 is 14 residues long. V lost 0 bases, J lost 4 bases, and 1 base stayed unmatched. Per the germline V gene, CDR1 is SGDLS and CDR2 is YYNGEE. The DNA for the CDR3 is TGTGCCAGCAGCGTAGCTAGCGGGGGATACGAGCAGTACTTC. This encodes CASSVASGGYEQYF.

The chain combines TRBV5-4 with TRBJ2-2; D unclear. V gave up 4 bases and J gave up 3 bases, with 7 bases separating them. Per germline, CDR1 SGHNT and CDR2 YYREEE (reference sequence). The CDR3 extends over 13 amino acids. CDR3 loop: CASSRSDTGELFF. The DNA of the CDR3 is TGTGCCAGCAGCCGGTCGGACACCGGGGAGCTGTTTTTT.

This clone was recorded a few times. The rearrangement links TRBV18 to TRBJ2-7; 8 bases are shared with TRBD2. V was clipped by 3 bases and J by 6 bases; unmatched bases: 13. The germline CDR1 and CDR2 sequences are KGHSH and LQKENI. The CDR3 contains 16 residues. The CDR3 coding sequence is TGTGCCAGCTCACCCACACCGGGACTAGGGGTGGTCGAGCAGTACTTC. Translation: CASSPTPGLGVVEQYF.

This clone was detected once. This chain links TRBV6-5 with TRBJ2-5; D gene unclear. The CDR3 has 13 residues. The germline V and J ends were trimmed by 2 bases and 5 bases, with 9 bases remaining between them. Germline CDR1 and CDR2: MNHEY and SVGAGI. The CDR3 coding sequence is TGTGCCAGCAGTTACCGAGCTGTGGAGACCCAGTACTTC. Translated: CASSYRAVETQYF.

The chain links TRBV30 to TRBJ1-3, with D hard to call. There are 13 residues in the CDR3. With 1 base removed from V and 2 bases from J, the gap between germline ends came to 6 bases. CDR1 and CDR2 (germline): GTSNPN, SVGIG (reference sequence). CDR3 sequence (DNA): TGTGCCTGGAGTGCCTCTGCTGGAAACACCATATATTTT. Its translation: CAWSASAGNTIYF.

The chain is built from TRBV6-5 and TRBJ2-4; 8 nucleotides match TRBD1. CDR1 and CDR2 (germline): MNHEY, SVGAGI. Trimming at V came to 5 bases and at J to 6 bases, leaving 3 bases not matched to a gene. The CDR3 is 13 amino acids. CDR3 in DNA: TGTGCCAGCAGTACAGGACAGGGAAACATTCAGTACTTC. Encoded protein: CASSTGQGNIQYF.

This chain connects TRBV5-1 to TRBJ2-1; D possibly corresponds to TRBD1 (5 bases). Germline V CDR1 and CDR2: SGHRS, YFSETQ. This CDR3 contains 20 residues. V shed 0 bases and J shed 0 bases, with 22 bases lying between them. The CDR3 region has the DNA TGCGCCAGCAGCTTGGTCCGCGACAGTCCCTCGGCCCCCTCCTACAATGAGCAGTTCTTC. Amino acid sequence: CASSLVRDSPSAPSYNEQFF. Looking up the rest from reference TRBV5-1 and TRBJ2-1 gives the full variable domain: KAGVTQTPRYLIKTRGQQVTLSCSPISGHRSVSWYQQTPGQGLQFLFEYFSETQRNKGNFPGRFSGRQFSNSRSEMNVSTLELGDSALYLCASSLVRDSPSAPSYNEQFFGPGTRLTVL.

J is TRBJ2-5 and V is TRBV28; 8 nucleotides align to TRBD2. Germline CDR1 and CDR2: MDHEN and SYDVKM. J was trimmed by 1 base and V by 6 bases; bases with no gene match: 10. The CDR3 is 16 amino acids. The CDR3 here is CASSPGGLVSQETQYF. The CDR3 DNA follows: TGTGCCAGCAGCCCGGGGGGACTAGTATCCCAAGAGACCCAGTACTTC.

The V call is TRBV11-2, the J call TRBJ1-6; D is ambiguous. The CDR3 has 16 amino acids. V was trimmed by 5 bases and J by 0 bases, leaving 11 bases between them. Germline CDR1 is SGHAT and CDR2 is FQNNGV. CDR3 residues: CASSTLAGSYNSPLHF. CDR3 coding DNA: TGTGCCAGCAGCACGCTAGCGGGCTCCTATAATTCACCCCTCCACTTT.

The chain couples TRBV19 to TRBJ2-5, with a tentative D call TRBD1 (5 bases). The V end was cut by 4 bases, the J end by 4 bases, with 10 bases between. Germline assignment: CDR1 LNHDA and CDR2 SQIVND (reference sequence). This CDR3 comprises 13 residues. The CDR3 here is CASSRTFGETQYF. DNA for the CDR3: TGTGCCAGTAGTAGGACATTTGGAGAGACCCAGTACTTC.

This chain joins TRBV9 and TRBJ2-7; 10 bases are shared with TRBD1. CDR3 length: 13 residues. V shed 4 bases, J shed 7 bases, and the junction held 5 bases outside the gene matches. Germline V gene data show CDR1 as SGDLS and CDR2 as YYNGEE. Here the CDR3 reads CASSRQGAREQYF. The CDR3 region has the DNA TGTGCCAGCAGCAGACAGGGGGCGCGTGAGCAGTACTTC.

The rearrangement uses TRBV2 and TRBJ1-2; D unresolved. V was pared by 3 bases and J by 4 bases, with 12 bases between. The CDR3 is 14 amino acids. The V gene's germline CDR1 is SNHLY and CDR2 FYNNEI. CDR3 region: CASSEATLSYGYTF. In DNA form, the CDR3 reads TGTGCCAGCAGTGAGGCGACATTATCCTATGGCTACACCTTC.

This chain links TRBV6-5 with TRBJ1-5, with D unresolved. The CDR3 totals 15 residues. The germline CDR1 and CDR2 sequences are MNHEY and SVGAGI. V gave up 0 bases and J gave up 4 bases, with 10 bases separating them. CDR3 in DNA: TGTGCCAGCAGTTACTCGTATGACGGGAATCAGCCCCAGCATTTT. It yields the protein CASSYSYDGNQPQHF.

DNA of the CDR3: TGTGCCAGCAGCCAAACAGGGGTGCGGACAGATACGCAGTATTTT. The encoded protein is CASSQTGVRTDTQYF. V is TRBV11-2 and J is TRBJ2-3, with TRBD1 matching 7 bases. The CDR3 has 15 amino acids. V lost 5 bases, J lost 3 bases, and 8 bases stayed unmatched. The germline gives CDR1 SGHAT, CDR2 FQNNGV. The full variable domain, its missing parts supplied by reference TRBV11-2 and TRBJ2-3, is EAGVAQSPRYKIIEKRQSVAFWCNPISGHATLYWYQQILGQGPKLLIQFQNNGVVDDSQLPKDRFSAERLKGVDSTLKIQPAKLEDSAVYLCASSQTGVRTDTQYFGPGTRLTVL.